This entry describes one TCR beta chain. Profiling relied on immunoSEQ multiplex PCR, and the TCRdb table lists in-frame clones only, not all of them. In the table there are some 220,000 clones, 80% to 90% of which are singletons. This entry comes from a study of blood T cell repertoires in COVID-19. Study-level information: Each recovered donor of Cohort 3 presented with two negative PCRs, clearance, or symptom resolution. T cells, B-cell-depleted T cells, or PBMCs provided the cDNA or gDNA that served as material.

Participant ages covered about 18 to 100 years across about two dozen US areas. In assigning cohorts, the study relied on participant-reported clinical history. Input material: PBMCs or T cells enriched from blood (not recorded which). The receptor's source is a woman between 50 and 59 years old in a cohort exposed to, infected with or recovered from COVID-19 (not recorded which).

The CDR3 sequence is CATRGGDPTDTQYF. As DNA, the CDR3 is TGTGCCACGAGGGGGGGGGATCCCACAGATACGCAGTATTTT. The gene calls are TRBV5-4 and TRBJ2-3, with D possibly being TRBD2 (7 bases). With 9 bases removed from V and 2 bases from J, the gap between germline ends came to 16 bases. CDR3 length: 14 residues. Germline V gives CDR1 SGHNT, CDR2 YYREEE (reference sequence). The full variable domain, rest sourced from reference TRBV5-4 and TRBJ2-3, is ETGVTQSPTHLIKTRGQQVTLRCSSQSGHNTVSWYQQALGQGPQFIFQYYREEENGRGNFPPRFSGLQFPNYSSELNVNALELDDSALYLCATRGGDPTDTQYFGPGTRLTVL.